This T cell receptor (beta chain) was retrieved from a study of early T cells in non-severe SARS-CoV-2 infection. Study-wide context: Whole-blood bulk RNA, unsorted, was sequenced, and chains were unpaired.

Individual cDNA molecules each received unique molecular identifiers attached to them. TCRdb reanalysed the 5' RACE reads using MiXCR and keeps one entry per CDR3 protein. This table has 35,000 to 45,000 distinct CDR3 sequences, roughly 5% appearing once. Study conclusions and caveats: Sequences matched to VDJdb favored anti-spike CD8 responses, while private and CD4 specificities were missed.

This clonotype was seen repeatedly, ten times or more. What it binds is not known. The receptor's source is an adult who was a healthcare worker with PCR-confirmed SARS-CoV-2 infection or an uninfected control (not recorded which). Sequencing input: whole blood.

This chain's CDR3 is CASSPTSGGGYEQFF. In DNA, the CDR3 is TGTGCCAGTAGTCCGACTAGCGGGGGGGGATATGAGCAGTTCTTC. This rearrangement joins TRBV19 to TRBJ2-1; TRBD2 agrees at 14 bases. Trimming removed 5 bases from V and 8 bases from J; junction bases left unmatched: 5. The CDR3 is made up of 15 amino acids. The germline gives CDR1 LNHDA, CDR2 SQIVND (reference sequence).